These T cell receptor beta chains were read from a single sample in a study of T cell repertoires in cytomegalovirus infection. Antigens for these TCRs are unknown. MiXCR was run by TCRdb on the reads, yielding one entry per CDR3 protein. The data show hundreds of thousands of distinct CDR3 sequences, roughly 30% seen once. The material was cultured CD8+ T cells from PBMCs, obtained from culture after CMV antigen stimulation. The origin of the receptors is a human donor in good health (CMV status not recorded). Some clones in this sample may be carry-over from other donors' samples. The CDR3 runs from the conserved cysteine through the conserved F or W. The D gene is left open where the match is weak. Clone size is given for some rows only: seen once, a few or many times, or a class if the clone is expanded.

CDR3: CAISAQTGGRETQYF; DNA: TGTGCCATCAGCGCTCAGACTGGAGGGCGAGAGACCCAGTACTTC; D: -; size: -; J: TRBJ2-5; V: TRBV9
CDR3: CASSPSTFRHPEAFF; DNA: TGTGCCAGCAGCCCCTCGACTTTCAGGCACCCGGAAGCTTTCTTT; D: -; size: -; J: TRBJ1-1; V: TRBV7-8
CDR3: CASSLGTALQETQYF; DNA: TGTGCCAGCAGCTTAGGGACAGCCTTACAAGAGACCCAGTACTTC; D: -; size: few; J: TRBJ2-5; V: TRBV7-6
CDR3: CASSSTSGGVPYNEQFF; DNA: TGTGCCAGCAGCTCTACTAGCGGGGGGGTCCCCTACAATGAGCAGTTCTTC; D: TRBD2; size: -; J: TRBJ2-1; V: TRBV5-6
CDR3: CASSTTVPSGNTIYF; DNA: TGCGCCAGCAGCACCACAGTCCCCTCTGGAAACACCATATATTTT; D: -; size: few; J: TRBJ1-3; V: TRBV4-1
CDR3: CATDLGRAYGYTF; DNA: TGTGCCACCGACCTAGGGAGGGCCTATGGCTACACCTTC; D: -; size: few; J: TRBJ1-2; V: TRBV7-6
CDR3: CASNTGTQRKGYTF; DNA: TGTGCCAGCAACACCGGGACACAAAGAAAGGGCTACACCTTC; D: -; size: -; J: TRBJ1-2; V: TRBV6-6
CDR3: CATKYSWSSSQYF; DNA: TGTGCCACCAAGTACTCATGGTCCTCCTCGCAGTATTTT; D: -; size: few; J: TRBJ2-3; V: TRBV15
CDR3: CAAKGGESGYTF; DNA: TGTGCCGCAAAGGGAGGGGAAAGTGGCTACACCTTC; D: -; size: -; J: TRBJ1-2; V: TRBV10-3
CDR3: CASSLLQRSDNEQFF; DNA: TGTGCCAGCAGCCTTCTACAACGATCTGACAATGAGCAGTTCTTC; D: -; size: once; J: TRBJ2-1; V: TRBV5-6
CDR3: CASSTGTGDSGANVLTF; DNA: TGTGCCAGCAGCACCGGGACAGGGGACTCTGGGGCCAACGTCCTGACTTTC; D: TRBD1; size: -; J: TRBJ2-6; V: TRBV6-1
CDR3: CASSFTLAGKQPQHF; DNA: TGTGCCAGCAGTTTCACCCTCGCGGGGAAACAGCCCCAGCATTTT; D: -; size: -; J: TRBJ1-5; V: TRBV12-3/TRBV12-4
CDR3: CASSLESGLAFNEQFF; DNA: TGTGCCAGCAGCTTGGAATCGGGACTAGCATTCAATGAGCAGTTCTTC; D: TRBD2; size: few; J: TRBJ2-1; V: TRBV7-3
CDR3: CASSLRATNTEAFF; DNA: TGTGCCAGCAGCTTGAGGGCTACGAACACTGAAGCTTTCTTT; D: -; size: -; J: TRBJ1-1; V: TRBV6-1
CDR3: CASSAAGTDNNEQFF; DNA: TGTGCCAGCAGCGCGGCCGGGACGGACAACAATGAGCAGTTCTTC; D: -; size: few; J: TRBJ2-1; V: TRBV9
CDR3: CASSSSPIHGYTF; DNA: TGTGCCAGCAGCAGCTCTCCAATCCATGGCTACACCTTC; D: -; size: few; J: TRBJ1-2; V: TRBV6-2/TRBV6-3
CDR3: CASSAHLTGGTYGYTF; DNA: TGTGCCAGCAGCGCCCACCTGACAGGGGGGACCTATGGCTACACCTTC; D: TRBD1; size: -; J: TRBJ1-2; V: TRBV7-6
CDR3: CASSIGSGHSYNEQFF; DNA: TGTGCCAGTAGTATTGGTAGCGGGCATTCCTACAATGAGCAGTTCTTC; D: TRBD2; size: -; J: TRBJ2-1; V: TRBV19
CDR3: CASSLSRTGDDQPQHF; DNA: TGTGCCAGCAGTTTAAGTCGGACAGGAGACGATCAGCCCCAGCATTTT; D: TRBD1; size: few; J: TRBJ1-5; V: TRBV12-3/TRBV12-4
CDR3: CASSQEGTGGVDTQYF; DNA: TGCGCCAGCAGCCAAGAGGGGACAGGGGGAGTAGATACGCAGTATTTT; D: TRBD1; size: -; J: TRBJ2-3; V: TRBV4-3
CDR3: CASSDDRGNTEAFF; DNA: TGTGCCAGCAGTGACGACAGGGGCAACACTGAAGCTTTCTTT; D: TRBD1; size: few; J: TRBJ1-1; V: TRBV6-1
CDR3: CASSSTGSGNTIYF; DNA: TGTGCCAGCAGTTCGACAGGCTCTGGAAACACCATATATTTT; D: -; size: -; J: TRBJ1-3; V: TRBV12-3/TRBV12-4
CDR3: CASSSQGPYEQYF; DNA: TGTGCCAGCAGCTCCCAGGGGCCCTACGAGCAGTACTTC; D: -; size: many; J: TRBJ2-7; V: TRBV7-9
CDR3: CASVTLFNEQFF; DNA: TGTGCCAGCGTCACCTTATTCAATGAGCAGTTCTTC; D: -; size: few; J: TRBJ2-1; V: TRBV11-2
CDR3: CASSGTSYEQYF; DNA: TGCGCCAGCAGCGGGACTTCCTACGAGCAGTACTTC; D: -; size: -; J: TRBJ2-7; V: TRBV4-1
CDR3: CSVGGALAINEQFF; DNA: TGCAGCGTTGGGGGAGCACTAGCGATAAATGAGCAGTTCTTC; D: TRBD2; size: few; J: TRBJ2-1; V: TRBV29-1
CDR3: CASSGTGGGKNIQYF; DNA: TGTGCCAGCAGCGGGACAGGGGGCGGCAAAAACATTCAGTACTTC; D: TRBD1; size: -; J: TRBJ2-4; V: TRBV9
CDR3: CASSQGRGFNTEAFF; DNA: TGCGCCAGCAGCCAAGGCAGGGGGTTTAACACTGAAGCTTTCTTT; D: TRBD1; size: -; J: TRBJ1-1; V: TRBV4-1
CDR3: CATTNYGNTGELFF; DNA: TGTGCCACCACAAATTACGGGAACACCGGGGAGCTGTTTTTT; D: -; size: few; J: TRBJ2-2; V: TRBV6-2/TRBV6-3
CDR3: CASSLSGGARDTQYF; DNA: TGTGCCAGCAGCTTAAGCGGGGGGGCCAGAGATACGCAGTATTTT; D: TRBD2; size: few; J: TRBJ2-3; V: TRBV7-3
CDR3: CSAREENEQYF; DNA: TGCAGTGCTAGAGAGGAAAACGAGCAGTACTTC; D: -; size: few; J: TRBJ2-7; V: TRBV20-1
CDR3: CASSRSHNEQFF; DNA: TGTGCCAGCAGTCGCTCACACAATGAGCAGTTCTTC; D: -; size: -; J: TRBJ2-1; V: TRBV27
CDR3: CATSRGKASNYGYTF; DNA: TGTGCCACCAGCAGAGGGAAAGCTAGTAACTATGGCTACACCTTC; D: -; size: -; J: TRBJ1-2; V: TRBV15
CDR3: CASSSDTGYAYGYTF; DNA: TGTGCCAGCAGTTCCGACACAGGGTACGCCTATGGCTACACCTTC; D: -; size: -; J: TRBJ1-2; V: TRBV27
CDR3: CASSQEWTGGYEQYF; DNA: TGCGCCAGCAGCCAAGAGTGGACAGGGGGCTACGAGCAGTACTTC; D: TRBD1; size: few; J: TRBJ2-7; V: TRBV4-3
CDR3: CASSSRTMGLAGQETQYF; DNA: TGTGCCAGCAGCTCCCGGACAATGGGACTAGCGGGGCAAGAGACCCAGTACTTC; D: TRBD2; size: many; J: TRBJ2-5; V: TRBV7-2
CDR3: CASSRDLGSYYEQYF; DNA: TGTGCTAGCAGCCGGGACCTCGGATCCTACTACGAGCAGTACTTC; D: -; size: -; J: TRBJ2-7; V: TRBV7-7
CDR3: CASSQGGQGINEKLFF; DNA: TGTGCCAGCAGCCAAGGTGGTCAGGGCATCAATGAAAAACTGTTTTTT; D: -; size: -; J: TRBJ1-4; V: TRBV4-2
CDR3: CASSGTAEAFF; DNA: TGTGCCAGCAGTGGGACAGCTGAAGCTTTCTTT; D: TRBD1; size: many; J: TRBJ1-1; V: TRBV7-9
CDR3: CASSQRKGGVETQYF; DNA: TGTGCCAGCAGCCAGAGAAAAGGGGGAGTTGAGACCCAGTACTTC; D: -; size: -; J: TRBJ2-5; V: TRBV7-8
CDR3: CASSPPLAIFEDEQFF; DNA: TGCGCCAGCAGCCCGCCCCTAGCTATCTTTGAGGATGAGCAGTTCTTC; D: -; size: few; J: TRBJ2-1; V: TRBV5-1
CDR3: CASSLGPTEETQYF; DNA: TGTGCTAGCAGCTTAGGACCCACGGAGGAGACCCAGTACTTC; D: -; size: few; J: TRBJ2-5; V: TRBV7-7
CDR3: CASSSKEVVETQYF; DNA: TGTGCCAGCAGCTCTAAAGAGGTTGTGGAGACCCAGTACTTC; D: -; size: -; J: TRBJ2-5; V: TRBV7-9
CDR3: CASSMTRGNEKLFF; DNA: TGTGCCAGCAGCATGACCCGTGGGAATGAAAAACTGTTTTTT; D: -; size: few; J: TRBJ1-4; V: TRBV7-9
CDR3: CASSREDYGYTF; DNA: TGCGCCAGCAGCCGTGAGGACTATGGCTACACCTTC; D: -; size: -; J: TRBJ1-2; V: TRBV5-1
CDR3: CASRDGTLGNEQFF; DNA: TGTGCCAGCAGAGATGGGACATTGGGCAATGAGCAGTTCTTC; D: -; size: -; J: TRBJ2-1; V: TRBV27
CDR3: CASSQEGLAPRGNEQFF; DNA: TGTGCCAGCAGCCAAGAAGGACTAGCGCCCAGGGGCAATGAGCAGTTCTTC; D: TRBD2; size: few; J: TRBJ2-1; V: TRBV4-2